This T cell receptor beta chain originates from a study of control samples from healthy donors and cancer patients. The CDR3 is 15 residues long. The V gene end was trimmed by 2 bases and the J gene end by 8 bases; junction bases not matched to a gene: 8. CDR1 SGHTA and CDR2 FQGNSA come from the germline V gene. Clones were sequenced by immunoSEQ multiplex PCR, and TCRdb holds only the in-frame ones, with some missing. The sample includes 65,000 to 95,000 clones, about 89% of them seen just once. The TCR comes from a man in his forties or fifties in good health. Source material: blood. V and J are TRBV7-2 and TRBJ1-4; 7 nucleotides line up with TRBD1. The CDR3 is CASSLLQGVGEKLFF. DNA for the CDR3: TGTGCCAGCAGCTTACTTCAGGGGGTTGGGGAAAAACTGTTTTTT. Drawing the rest from reference TRBV7-2 and TRBJ1-4, the complete variable domain is GAGVSQSPSNKVTEKGKDVELRCDPISGHTALYWYRQSLGQGLEFLIYFQGNSAPDKSGLPSDRFSAERTGGSVSTLTIQRTQQEDSAVYLCASSLLQGVGEKLFFGSGTQLSVL.